What follows are 20 T cell receptor beta chains derived from one specimen sequenced in a study of tumor-infiltrating lymphocytes in primary liver carcinoma. From approximately 550 ng of total RNA, TCR beta-specific cDNA was reverse-transcribed using a constant-region primer. Three rounds of nested multiplex PCR with slightly modified ARM-PCR produced TCR beta libraries. The first two PCR rounds used TRBV1-TRBV30 primers with a Cbeta primer, roughly 10 cycles each. TCRdb called the multiplex PCR reads again in MiXCR, with one record for every CDR3 protein. The top ten hold approximately 19% of the sample, which has about 43,000 distinct CDR3 sequences, approximately 73% seen once. Unsorted bulk tissue, roughly 19-33 mg of it, served as the source for co-extraction of RNA and DNA. Input material: liver tumor tissue from sampling region 2. Indicated subset: tumor region T2, inferior pole. The receptors were sampled from a man aged 35 to 55 with primary liver carcinoma and hepatitis B virus infection.

This clonotype is medium-sized by share. The chain recombines TRBV6-2 or TRBV6-3 with TRBJ2-1, with D unresolved. The germline V gene has CDR1 MNHEY and CDR2 SVGEGT. Trimming stripped 3 bases from V and 3 bases from J, with 12 bases between. The CDR3 consists of 15 residues. CDR3 region: CASSYEIVGYNEQFF. CDR3 in DNA: TGTGCCAGCAGTTATGAGATCGTTGGCTACAATGAGCAGTTCTTC.

A single count supports this clonotype. The junction and the germline gene differ at one end; a read error may be behind it. The rearrangement uses TRBV7-9 and TRBJ2-5; a possible D gene is TRBD2 (6 bases). From germline, CDR1 is SEHNR and CDR2 FQNEAQ (reference sequence). This CDR3 comprises 14 residues. The CDR3 region has the DNA TGTGCCAGCAGCTTAATGGGGACTTCCGAGGCCCAATACTTC. Translated: CASSLMGTSEAQYF.

On this clonotype itself: Sequence at one end of the junction differs from germline and may be a read error. This chain links TRBV4-2 with TRBJ2-1; 7 bases are a match to TRBD2. The CDR3 has 17 amino acids. In germline, CDR1 is LGHNA, CDR2 YNFKEQ. The CDR3 region is CANSQVSAGYTGNEQFF. In DNA, the CDR3 is TGTGCCAACAGCCAAGTTTCAGCGGGATATACGGGGAATGAGCAGTTCTTT.

This clonotype was observed many times. The genes are TRBV7-3 and TRBJ2-1, with D perhaps TRBD1 (6 bases). CDR1 and CDR2 (germline): SGHTA, FQGTGA. CDR3 size: 16 residues. The V gene lost 1 base and the J gene lost 3 bases, with 13 bases spanning the gap. CDR3 amino acids: CASSLRGGDHYNEQFF. CDR3 in DNA: TGTGCCAGCAGCTTAAGAGGGGGAGATCACTACAATGAGCAGTTCTTC. The complete variable domain, with remaining parts taken from reference TRBV7-3 and TRBJ2-1, reads GAGVSQTPSNKVTEKGKYVELRCDPISGHTALYWYRQSLGQGPEFLIYFQGTGAADDSGLPNDRFFAVRPEGSVSTLKIQRTERGDSAVYLCASSLRGGDHYNEQFFGPGTRLTVL.

The rearrangement uses TRBV6-1 and TRBJ1-4; TRBD1 might be the D (5 bases). Germline CDR1 and CDR2: MNHNS and SASEGT. V was shortened by 0 bases and J by 0 bases, with 8 bases between the two germline ends. The CDR3 totals 16 residues. CDR3 residues: CASSEAGVATNEKLFF. CDR3 coding DNA: TGTGCCAGCAGTGAAGCGGGGGTTGCAACTAATGAAAAACTGTTTTTT.

Turning to this clonotype: At one end, the junction sequence differs from germline, possibly due to a read error. This chain connects TRBV5-4 to TRBJ2-4; 7 positions match TRBD1. Germline loops: CDR1 SGHNT, CDR2 YYREEE (reference sequence). The CDR3 length is 15 residues. CDR3 nucleotide sequence: TGTGCCAGCAACTTGAAAGGGGGCAGGACGAACATTCAGTACTTC. It translates to CASNLKGGRTNIQYF. The full variable domain, rest sourced from reference TRBV5-4 and TRBJ2-4, is ETGVTQSPTHLIKTRGQQVTLRCSSQSGHNTVSWYQQALGQGPQFIFQYYREEENGRGNFPPRFSGLQFPNYSSELNVNALELDDSALYLCASNLKGGRTNIQYFGAGTRLSVL.

About this clonotype itself: The missing conserved phenylalanine or tryptophan at the end of this CDR3 makes a read error likely. The gene calls are TRBV29-1 and TRBJ1-5; a weak D match, TRBD1 (6 bases). Germline assignment: CDR1 SQVTM and CDR2 ANQGSEA. The CDR3 runs to 13 residues. The CDR3 coding sequence is TGCAGCGTGGTCGGACAGATCAATCAACCCCAGCATTTA. It yields the protein CSVVGQINQPQHL.

The chain links TRBV4-3 to TRBJ2-5; 12 nucleotides agree with TRBD2. Germline CDR1 LGHNA, CDR2 YSLEER. CDR3 length: 17 residues. V was pared by 1 base and J by 10 bases, with 13 bases of the junction left unmatched. The CDR3 DNA reads as TGCGCCAGCAGCCAAGCGGCTAGCGGGAGGGCTGGTAAGGTCCAGTACTTC. Residues: CASSQAASGRAGKVQYF.

As for this clonotype: At one boundary the junction diverges from the germline segment, which might be a read error. The chain combines TRBV10-2 with TRBJ1-6; D remains unclear. The CDR3 sequence is 14 residues long. CDR1 is WSHSY and CDR2 is SAAADI in the germline V gene. In DNA, the CDR3 is TGCGCCAGCGGTGAGTCCACGGTTATTTCACCCCTCCACTTT. It translates to CASGESTVISPLHF.

As regards this clonotype: The junction shows a germline mismatch at one end, possibly a read error. The V call is TRBV10-2, the J call TRBJ1-2; D remains unclear. This CDR3 is 13 amino acids long. The germline V gene encodes CDR1 WSHSY and CDR2 SAAADI. CDR3 in DNA: TGCGCCAGCAGTCAAATCGTTAACTATAGCTACACCTTC. Amino acid sequence: CASSQIVNYSYTF.

The chain couples TRBV6-2 or TRBV6-3 to TRBJ1-1, with D perhaps matching TRBD1 (5 bases). Deletions cut 4 bases from V and 7 bases from J, with 19 bases between. The CDR3 has 15 amino acids. The germline CDR1 and CDR2 sequences are MNHEY and SVGEGT. The CDR3 sequence is CASSSHGAGTNEAFF. CDR3 sequence (DNA): TGTGCCAGCAGTTCGCATGGGGCAGGCACGAATGAAGCTTTCTTT.

Concerning this clonotype itself: One end of the junction fails to match germline, which may point to a read error. The gene calls are TRBV14 and TRBJ1-5; D unclear. The germline V gene encodes CDR1 SGHDN and CDR2 FVKESK. CDR3 size: 13 residues. The CDR3 DNA reads as TGTACCAGCAGCAAAGGACGGGATCAGCCCCAGCATTTT. Protein sequence: CTSSKGRDQPQHF. Full variable domain (rest looked up from reference TRBV14 and TRBJ1-5): EAGVTQFPSHSVIEKGQTVTLRCDPISGHDNLYWYRRVMGKEIKFLLHFVKESKQDESGMPNNRFLAERTGGTYSTLKVQPAELEDSGVYFCTSSKGRDQPQHFGDGTRLSIL.

In regard to this clonotype: One base away lies a much larger clone, so this may be a sequencing read error. The J gene is TRBJ2-7, the V gene TRBV7-9, with D unclear. Germline-derived CDR1 and CDR2 are SEHNR and FQNEAQ (reference sequence). The CDR3 is 12 residues long. V lost 5 bases, J lost 1 base, and 6 bases lay in between. The CDR3 DNA is TGTGCCAGCAGCACCGAATCCTACGAGCAGTACTTC. This codes for CASSTESYEQYF. Variable domain in full (rest from reference TRBV7-9 and TRBJ2-7): DTGVSQNPRHKITKRGQNVTFRCDPISEHNRLYWYRQTLGQGPEFLTYFQNEAQLEKSRLLSDRFSAERPKGSFSTLEIQRTEQGDSAMYLCASSTESYEQYFGPGTRLTVT.

Regarding this clonotype: At one of its ends the junction is not consistent with the germline gene, which may arise from a read error. V is TRBV5-4 and J is TRBJ2-1; 7 positions match TRBD2. CDR3 length: 15 amino acids. The germline V gene encodes CDR1 SGHNT and CDR2 YYREEE (reference sequence). The CDR3 here is CAMSLERGSYDEQFF. DNA for the CDR3: TGTGCCATGAGCTTGGAGCGGGGATCCTACGATGAGCAGTTCTTC.

A single count supports this clonotype. The rearrangement joins TRBV6-6 to TRBJ1-2, with D hard to call. Trimming removed 7 bases from V and 5 bases from J, with 17 bases in between. This CDR3 has 14 amino acids. Germline loops: CDR1 MNHNY, CDR2 SVGAGI (reference sequence). CDR3 coding DNA: TGTGCCAGCACCTTACAGTCGGGCAGTTATGGCTACACCTTC. It yields the protein CASTLQSGSYGYTF.

Worth noting for this clonotype: A read error may account for a junction end that differs from germline. The genes are TRBV11-2 and TRBJ2-4; D is undetermined. CDR1 is SGHAT and CDR2 is FQNNGV in the germline V gene. The CDR3 totals 15 residues. The DNA of the CDR3 is TGTGCCAGCACCACTTCGACGGTAGCCAGAAACATTCAGTATTTC. Protein: CASTTSTVARNIQYF.

This clonotype was seen only a few times. The chain carries TRBV7-2 and TRBJ2-7; D gene uncertain. V dropped 2 bases and J dropped 2 bases, with 4 bases sitting between them. In germline, CDR1 is SGHTA, CDR2 FQGNSA. This CDR3 region has 12 residues. The CDR3, as DNA: TGTGCCAGCAGCTTAAGGCCCTACGAGCAGTACTTC. This encodes CASSLRPYEQYF.

Note on this clonotype: Since the CDR3 does not end with the conserved phenylalanine or tryptophan, this likely comes from a read error. The rearrangement uses TRBV11-2 and TRBJ2-1; D remains ambiguous. Germline lookup yields CDR1 SGHAT and CDR2 FQNNGV. The CDR3 totals 15 residues. In DNA form, the CDR3 reads TGTGCCAACAGCTCTACCGATGGACCTTCCCATGAGCAGTTCTCC. Protein product: CANSSTDGPSHEQFS.

The sample holds many counts of this clonotype. The chain joins TRBV2 to TRBJ1-2; D call uncertain. Trimming removed 1 base at V and 7 bases at J, with 13 bases between. The germline V gene has CDR1 SNHLY and CDR2 FYNNEI. CDR3 size: 14 residues. The CDR3 DNA reads TGTGCCAGCAGTGAAGATCTGGGGAGCGGTGGCTACACCTTC. It encodes CASSEDLGSGGYTF. The whole variable domain, remainder taken from reference TRBV2 and TRBJ1-2, is EPEVTQTPSHQVTQMGQEVILRCVPISNHLYFYWYRQILGQKVEFLVSFYNNEISEKSEIFDDQFSVERPDGSNFTLKIRSTKLEDSAMYFCASSEDLGSGGYTFGSGTRLTVV.

Of note for this clonotype: This likely comes from a read error, as the CDR3 has no conserved phenylalanine or tryptophan at its end. This rearrangement joins TRBV6-6 to TRBJ2-7, with D perhaps TRBD2 (5 bases). Germline CDR1 reads MNHNY; CDR2 reads SVGAGI (reference sequence). The CDR3 is made up of 16 amino acids. CDR3 in amino acids: CASSHRAEGPTYEQYI. The CDR3 region has the DNA TGTGCTAGCAGTCATCGAGCGGAAGGGCCTACCTACGAGCAGTACATC.